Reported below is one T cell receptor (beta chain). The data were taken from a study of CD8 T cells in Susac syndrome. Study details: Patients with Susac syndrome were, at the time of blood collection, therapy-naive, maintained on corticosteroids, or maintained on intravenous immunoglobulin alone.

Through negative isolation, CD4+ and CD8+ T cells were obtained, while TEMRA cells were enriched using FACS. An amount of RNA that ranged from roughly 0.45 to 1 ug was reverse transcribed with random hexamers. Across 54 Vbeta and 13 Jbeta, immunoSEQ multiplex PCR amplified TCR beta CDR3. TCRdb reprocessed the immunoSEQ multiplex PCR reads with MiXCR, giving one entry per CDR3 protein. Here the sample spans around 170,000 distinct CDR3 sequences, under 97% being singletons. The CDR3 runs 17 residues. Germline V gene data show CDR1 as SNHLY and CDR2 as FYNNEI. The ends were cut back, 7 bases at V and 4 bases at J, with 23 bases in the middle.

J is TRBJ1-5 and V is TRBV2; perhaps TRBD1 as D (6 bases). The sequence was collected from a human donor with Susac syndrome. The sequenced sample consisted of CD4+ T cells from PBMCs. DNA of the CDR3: TGTGCCAGCATGGGGTACCTGGGGGGCAACTTAAATCAGCCCCAGCATTTT. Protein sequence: CASMGYLGGNLNQPQHF.